A selection of T cell receptor beta chains follows, all from one sample in a study of CD8+ T cells in alopecia areata. Sequencing used immunoSEQ multiplex PCR; TCRdb keeps in-frame clones, though not all of them. The table includes around 250,000 clones, under 80% detected once. This sample comprised CD4+ T cells sorted from blood, obtained at week 0. The receptors shown here come from a human donor with alopecia areata. Each CDR3 is given without its conserved first and last residue. Expanded clones get a size class; other rows say once, few or many, or leave the size out.

v_call,j_call,clone_size,cdr3_aa
TRBV25-1,TRBJ1-1,.,ASSEWSRTEAF
TRBV9,TRBJ2-1,.,ASSPAGTNEQF
TRBV5-6,TRBJ2-5,once,ASSFTGVDGTQY
TRBV28,TRBJ2-4,.,ASRDRGASAKNTQY
TRBV7-9,TRBJ1-4,few,ASSLARPASPGEKLF
TRBV14,TRBJ2-1,.,ASSPRLEDEQF
TRBV4-1,TRBJ2-6,.,ASSQVPGKRLSGANVLT
TRBV2,TRBJ1-2,few,ASSGDPQGGYT
TRBV30,TRBJ1-1,once,AWMLGMAEAF
TRBV29-1,TRBJ2-7,few,SPRDTAHEQY
TRBV11-2,TRBJ1-2,.,ASSLDVGTGGGYT
TRBV6-5,TRBJ2-1,once,ASSYSQVSGKNEQF